This T cell receptor (beta chain) derives from a study of T cells in Graves' hyperthyroidism and ophthalmopathy. Study-wide findings and caveats: Blood samples included most of the expanded thyroid clonotypes exceeding 0.001.

Germline V lookup: CDR1 SNHLY, CDR2 FYNNEI. This CDR3 is 14 amino acids long. Trimming cost V 3 bases and J 6 bases; bases outside gene matches: 3. This clonotype has a count of ten or more. What it recognizes is unknown. The CDR3 regions of TCR beta were amplified from RNA transcripts. HTBI primers drove first-round RT-PCR of the TCR CDR3. TCRdb called the multiplex PCR reads again in MiXCR, with one record for every CDR3 protein. Of a few hundred thousand distinct CDR3 sequences listed, around 16% were seen once; the top ten hold around 3.3%. The receptor comes from a woman in her thirties or forties with Graves' ophthalmopathy. This chain links TRBV2 with TRBJ2-3; 10 bases agree with TRBD2. The sequenced sample was blood. This CDR3 reads CASSDSSGRDTQYF. The CDR3 coding sequence is TGTGCCAGCAGTGATAGTAGCGGGAGGGATACGCAGTATTTT.